The 24 T cell receptor beta chains below all came from one sample that was sequenced in a study of cytomegalovirus exposure and HLA in healthy donors. Clones were sequenced by immunoSEQ multiplex PCR, and TCRdb holds only the in-frame ones, with some missing. The sample gives 250,000 to 400,000 clones, about nine tenths of which show up once; over 1% is in the top ten. Source material: PBMCs. The source is a woman younger than 45 in good health and CMV-seropositive.

The rearrangement joins TRBV2 to TRBJ2-2; D is possibly TRBD1 (6 bases). The CDR3 loop spans 13 amino acids. With 9 bases removed from V and 1 base from J, the gap between germline ends came to 9 bases. The germline CDR1 and CDR2 sequences are SNHLY and FYNNEI. CDR3 DNA sequence: TGTGCCAGGAGGGGACAGAACACCGGGGAGCTGTTTTTT. It yields the protein CARRGQNTGELFF.

The chain couples TRBV5-1 to TRBJ2-1, with D possibly being TRBD1 or TRBD2 (6 bases each). Between the trimmed V and J ends, which lost 2 bases and 7 bases, there was a span of 16 bases. Germline assignment: CDR1 SGHRS and CDR2 YFSETQ. The CDR3 consists of 15 residues. This chain's CDR3 is CASSFRDTGANEQFF. The CDR3 DNA reads as TGCGCCAGCAGCTTTAGGGACACGGGGGCTAATGAGCAGTTCTTC.

The V gene is TRBV4-3, the J gene TRBJ2-2; unclear D gene. V was pared by 4 bases and J by 7 bases, with 7 bases between. Germline V CDR1 and CDR2: LGHNA, YSLEER. The CDR3 spans 12 residues. CDR3 sequence reads: CASSLGDGELFF. Here the CDR3 DNA reads TGCGCCAGCAGCCTAGGTGACGGGGAGCTGTTTTTT.

The V gene is TRBV6-5, the J gene TRBJ2-5, with 9 bases aligning to TRBD2. The germline V gene has CDR1 MNHEY and CDR2 SVGAGI. This CDR3 contains 15 residues. The trim removed 1 base at V and 3 bases at J, leaving 3 bases unmatched. CDR3 in amino acids: CASSYFASGEETQYF. The CDR3, as DNA: TGTGCCAGCAGTTACTTTGCTAGCGGGGAAGAGACCCAGTACTTC.

The chain uses TRBV5-4 and TRBJ2-1; the D gene is possibly TRBD1 (6 bases). The V end was cut by 6 bases, the J end by 1 base, with 23 bases between. The CDR3 sequence is 18 residues long. Looked up from germline, CDR1 is SGHNT and CDR2 is YYREEE (reference sequence). The CDR3 sequence is CASNHNQGRTGSYNEQFF. DNA of the CDR3: TGTGCCAGCAACCACAATCAGGGGCGGACGGGATCCTACAATGAGCAGTTCTTC.

The chain recombines TRBV5-1 with TRBJ1-2, with 7 positions matching TRBD1. The CDR3 sequence is 13 residues long. J gave up 4 bases and V 4 bases, and 4 bases lay outside the gene matches. The V gene's germline CDR1 is SGHRS and CDR2 YFSETQ. The CDR3 DNA is TGCGCCAGCAGCCCGGGACAGCGCTATGGCTACACCTTC. This gives the protein CASSPGQRYGYTF.

The V gene is TRBV5-1, the J gene TRBJ1-1; weak D call: TRBD1 (5 bases). Germline CDR1 reads SGHRS; CDR2 reads YFSETQ. V lost 0 bases and J lost 0, with 12 bases in between. This CDR3 spans 16 amino acids. CDR3 sequence reads: CASSLDVAGLNTEAFF. For the CDR3, the DNA is TGCGCCAGCAGCTTGGATGTAGCAGGGCTGAACACTGAAGCTTTCTTT.

This chain joins TRBV28 and TRBJ1-5; D call uncertain. The CDR3 is 14 residues long. Germline CDR1 MDHEN, CDR2 SYDVKM. Trimming removed 2 bases from V and 3 bases from J, with 8 bases in between. The CDR3: CASSLRAVNQPQHF. The CDR3 DNA follows: TGTGCCAGCAGTTTACGGGCAGTCAATCAGCCCCAGCATTTT.

The chain joins TRBV5-4 to TRBJ2-5, with D tentatively TRBD2 (6 bases). Germline lookup yields CDR1 SGHNT and CDR2 YYREEE (reference sequence). Trimming cost V 4 bases and J 1 base, with 11 bases left between them. This CDR3 has 14 residues. CDR3 DNA: TGTGCCAGCAGCCAAAGGGACTCCCAAGAGACCCAGTACTTC. Protein: CASSQRDSQETQYF.

The V call is TRBV5-1, the J call TRBJ2-1, with D tentatively TRBD1 (6 bases). There are 14 residues in the CDR3. V was pared by 3 bases and J by 5 bases, with 12 bases between. Germline assignment: CDR1 SGHRS and CDR2 YFSETQ. The CDR3 nucleotides read TGCGCCAGCAGCTCGGCCCAGGGGCACAATGAGCAGTTCTTC. Amino acid sequence: CASSSAQGHNEQFF.

The J gene is TRBJ2-7, the V gene TRBV29-1, with TRBD2 matching over 7 bases. V was clipped by 6 bases and J by 0 bases; unmatched bases: 11. Per germline, CDR1 SQVTM and CDR2 ANQGSEA. The CDR3 runs to 15 residues. CDR3 loop: CSVASGRTSSYEQYF. The CDR3 bases are TGCAGCGTGGCTAGCGGACGAACGAGCTCCTACGAGCAGTACTTC.

The rearrangement uses TRBV27 and TRBJ2-1, with D possibly matching TRBD1 (6 bases). Germline V gives CDR1 MNHEY, CDR2 SMNVEV (reference sequence). The CDR3 extends over 13 amino acids. Trimming shortened V by 4 bases and J by 6 bases, and 10 bases separated the two germline ends. For the CDR3, the DNA is TGTGCCAGCAGTTCCCTCAGGGGCAATGAGCAGTTCTTC. Amino acid sequence: CASSSLRGNEQFF.

Only one count was recorded for this clone. V and J are TRBV6-5 and TRBJ2-7, with 11 bases aligning to TRBD2. After removal of 1 base from V and 6 bases from J, the junction contained 8 bases not matched to a gene. This CDR3 region has 16 residues. Germline-derived CDR1 and CDR2 are MNHEY and SVGAGI. In DNA, the CDR3 is TGTGCCAGCAGTTACTTGACTAGCGGGAAAGGCGGCGAGCAGTACTTC. Protein: CASSYLTSGKGGEQYF.

CDR3 sequence: CASSSLAGAANEKLFF. The CDR3 DNA follows: TGTGCCAGCAGTTCCCTAGCGGGGGCGGCTAATGAAAAACTGTTTTTT. The chain joins TRBV27 to TRBJ1-4, with D tentatively TRBD1 (6 bases). Germline CDR1 and CDR2: MNHEY and SMNVEV (reference sequence). V lost 4 bases, J lost 3 bases, and 15 bases lay in between. The CDR3 is 16 residues long.

This chain uses TRBV4-1 with TRBJ2-1, with D hard to call. The length of the CDR3 is 12 residues. Trimming took 5 bases from V and 5 from J, leaving 7 bases between them. CDR1 and CDR2 (germline): MGHRA, YSYEKL. The CDR3 DNA reads TGCGCCAGCAGCTTACTTAACAATGAGCAGTTCTTC. The encoded protein is CASSLLNNEQFF.

This clone was observed a few times. The chain has TRBV6-1 and TRBJ1-5, with unresolved D. Between the trimmed V and J ends, which lost 3 bases and 0 bases, there was a span of 6 bases. From germline, CDR1 is MNHNS and CDR2 SASEGT. The CDR3 spans 14 residues. CDR3 in amino acids: CASSEGNSNQPQHF. The CDR3 DNA sequence: TGTGCCAGCAGTGAGGGCAATAGCAATCAGCCCCAGCATTTT.

The V call is TRBV30, the J call TRBJ1-3, with 7 bases identical to TRBD1. The CDR3 is 17 residues long. Trimming at V came to 0 bases and at J to 2 bases, leaving 10 bases not matched to a gene. Germline CDR1 and CDR2: GTSNPN and SVGIG (reference sequence). The CDR3 is CAWSVGFGGQTGNTIYF. DNA of the CDR3: TGTGCCTGGAGTGTAGGGTTTGGGGGACAGACTGGAAACACCATATATTTT.

The chain employs TRBV13 and TRBJ2-3; 10 bases are shared with TRBD2. The CDR3 length is 17 residues. Germline loops: CDR1 PRHDT, CDR2 FYEKMQ (reference sequence). The V gene end was trimmed by 4 bases and the J gene end by 4 bases; junction bases not matched to a gene: 11. This chain's CDR3 is CASSSSRTSGNADTQYF. CDR3 in DNA: TGTGCCAGCAGCTCAAGCCGGACTAGCGGAAATGCAGATACGCAGTATTTT. Based on the CDR3 plus reference TRBV13 and TRBJ2-3, the full variable domain is AAGVIQSPRHLIKEKRETATLKCYPIPRHDTVYWYQQGPGQDPQFLISFYEKMQSDKGSIPDRFSAQQFSDYHSELNMSSLELGDSALYFCASSSSRTSGNADTQYFGPGTRLTVL.

The chain has TRBV30 and TRBJ1-6; D is undetermined. The germline gives CDR1 GTSNPN, CDR2 SVGIG (reference sequence). V dropped 5 bases and J dropped 3 bases, with 14 bases sitting between them. CDR3 size: 15 residues. The DNA for the CDR3 is TGTGCCTGGCAACCTCTGGGCAGCTATAATTCACCCCTCCACTTT. Protein product: CAWQPLGSYNSPLHF.

The V and J genes are TRBV28 and TRBJ1-2; the D is unclear. The CDR3 runs 13 residues. The V gene's germline CDR1 is MDHEN and CDR2 SYDVKM. V lost 6 bases and J lost 1, with 9 bases in between. CDR3 sequence (DNA): TGTGCCAGCAGCCGCGAAGTTAACTATGGCTACACCTTC. Residues: CASSREVNYGYTF.

The rearrangement links TRBV19 to TRBJ2-1, with 13 bases lining up with TRBD2. This CDR3 spans 14 amino acids. The V and J ends lost 10 bases and 5 bases, in that order; junction bases with no gene match: 5. CDR1 is LNHDA, CDR2 SQIVND, per germline (reference sequence). CDR3 nucleotides: TGTGCCACGCGACTAGCGGGAGGAAACAATGAGCAGTTCTTC. This sequence encodes CATRLAGGNNEQFF.

This chain uses TRBV15 with TRBJ2-7, with TRBD1 identical over 7 bases. There are 14 residues in the CDR3. V was pared by 0 bases and J by 5 bases, with 4 bases of the junction left unmatched. CDR1 LNHNV and CDR2 YYDKDF come from the germline V gene (reference sequence). The CDR3 reads CATSRDRGRDEQYF. The CDR3 bases are TGTGCCACCAGCAGAGATAGGGGGCGCGACGAGCAGTACTTC.

This chain uses TRBV7-3 with TRBJ2-3; perhaps TRBD1 as D (6 bases). CDR1 and CDR2 (germline): SGHTA, FQGTGA. V was trimmed by 1 base and J by 5 bases, leaving 7 bases between them. The CDR3 loop spans 13 amino acids. Written as DNA, the CDR3 is TGTGCCAGCAGCTTAAGCAGGGGAGATACGCAGTATTTT. Amino acid sequence: CASSLSRGDTQYF.

The chain recombines TRBV25-1 with TRBJ2-1, with TRBD2 identical over 7 bases. J was trimmed by 2 bases and V by 4 bases; bases with no gene match: 8. CDR1 is MGHDK and CDR2 is SYGVNS in the germline V gene. The CDR3 runs to 16 residues. Written as DNA, the CDR3 is TGTGCCAGCAGTGTTCCGGGACTACCTGCCTACAATGAGCAGTTCTTC. Protein product: CASSVPGLPAYNEQFF.